This T cell receptor beta chain was captured by sequencing in a study of identical twins. Overall study results and limits: Fewer insertions were carried by abundant cord blood beta clonotypes, but none was seen in memory repertoires. Shared out-of-frame alpha sequences (those common to twins) showed excess low generation probability.

This clonotype was detected many times. Its antigen is currently unknown. TCRdb recomputed calls from the 5' RACE reads with MiXCR, one row per CDR3 protein. Among about 1.7 million distinct CDR3 sequences listed, about 31% were seen once. V lost 0 bases and J 2 bases, leaving 6 bases between the germline ends. CDR3 length: 14 amino acids. This TCR came from a newborn girl in good health. The sample taken for sequencing was cord blood. V gene TRBV12-3 or TRBV12-4 combines with J gene TRBJ2-3; no definite D call. The CDR3 DNA sequence: TGTGCCAGCAGTTTAGCTAGCCCCACAGATACGCAGTATTTT. It encodes CASSLASPTDTQYF.